The clone carrying this T cell receptor beta chain was found once. Its antigen remains unknown. Extraction of RNA preceded its reverse transcription into cDNA, which served as the sequencing template. Repertoires were generated with immunoSEQ multiplex PCR, while TCRdb's copy carries only in-frame clones and drops some. There are some 240,000 clones in the sample; 50% to 60% occur only once, and around 0.44% lies in the top ten. The data stem from a study of CD8+ T cells in alopecia areata. Overall study results and limits: Affected scalp, especially in alopecia totalis/universalis, had a higher clonality than normal scalp did.

This TCR was recovered from a human donor with alopecia areata. The sample in question was CD4+ T cells sorted from blood, obtained at week 0.

As DNA, the CDR3 is TGTGCCAGCAGTTACTCGCCGGGTGAGCAGTACTTC. Protein sequence: CASSYSPGEQYF. The chain combines TRBV6-5 with TRBJ2-7; D unclear. From germline, CDR1 is MNHEY and CDR2 SVGAGI. This CDR3 is built from 12 residues. With 0 bases removed from V and 7 bases from J, the gap between germline ends came to 7 bases.